These 7 T cell receptor beta chains were all obtained from the same sample, sequenced in a study of shared clonotypes between healthy human individuals (dated by TCRdb to 2018 to 2020). Library construction relied on the immunoSEQ multiplex PCR assay. As stored in TCRdb, this immuneACCESS dataset retains in-frame rearrangements with V and J assigned. A fraction of the clones does not appear; measured against another copy, unresolved V genes explain less than half of the discrepancy, and the remainder lacks a known reason. This sample is represented by under 700,000 clones; about 95% of them were singletons. The biggest ten clones account for around 0.12% of the sample. For the CD8 naive samples, CD45RO-negative cells were positively selected for CCR7, yielding a CD45RA+CCR7+ population from which TemRA cells were excluded. The sample consisted of naive CD8+ T cells sorted from blood. Read against the paper, the sample's cell subset or site label means: CD45RA+CCR7+. These receptors were collected from a woman aged 25 to 45 in good health.

This chain connects TRBV19 to TRBJ2-7; D gene uncertain. CDR1 and CDR2 from the germline V gene are LNHDA and SQIVND (reference sequence). Trimming removed 4 bases from V and 0 bases from J, with 7 bases in between. The CDR3 is 13 residues long. The CDR3 loop reads CASSNTDSYEQYF. As DNA, the CDR3 is TGTGCCAGTAGTAACACAGACTCCTACGAGCAGTACTTC.

This chain links TRBV13 with TRBJ2-2; 9 bases align to TRBD1. The ends lost 5 bases at V and 0 bases at J; junction bases unmatched: 10. In germline, CDR1 is PRHDT, CDR2 FYEKMQ (reference sequence). The CDR3 runs to 18 residues. The CDR3 loop reads CASSDRDRDYPNTGELFF. The CDR3 DNA reads TGTGCCAGCAGCGACCGGGACAGGGATTATCCGAACACCGGGGAGCTGTTTTTT.

About this clone: Within the sample, other DNA sequences also encode this same CDR3. The chain carries TRBV9 and TRBJ2-3; D uncertain. The CDR3 totals 12 residues. Trimming removed 0 bases from V and 3 bases from J, with 2 bases in between. Germline-derived CDR1 and CDR2 are SGDLS and YYNGEE. CDR3 amino acids: CASSVDTDTQYF. The CDR3 region has the DNA TGTGCCAGCAGCGTAGATACAGATACGCAGTATTTT.

The V and J genes are TRBV27 and TRBJ2-3; 7 bases are a match to TRBD2. The CDR3 is 15 residues long. After removal of 3 bases from V and 4 bases from J, the junction contained 7 bases not matched to a gene. The germline V gene encodes CDR1 MNHEY and CDR2 SMNVEV (reference sequence). The CDR3 DNA follows: TGTGCCAGCAGTTTTCTGCTAGCGGCCCCAGATACGCAGTATTTT. It is translated as CASSFLLAAPDTQYF.

The chain joins TRBV15 to TRBJ2-7, with 10 bases fitting TRBD1. Per the germline V gene, CDR1 is LNHNV and CDR2 is YYDKDF (reference sequence). J gave up 6 bases and V 4 bases, and 9 bases lay outside the gene matches. The CDR3 length is 15 residues. CDR3 sequence: CATSNLKGTGVEQYF. In DNA form, the CDR3 reads TGTGCCACCAGCAACTTAAAAGGGACAGGGGTCGAGCAGTACTTC.

The V call is TRBV27, the J call TRBJ2-1, with 7 nucleotides matching TRBD2. Per the germline V gene, CDR1 is MNHEY and CDR2 is SMNVEV (reference sequence). The CDR3 length is 18 residues. The J segment lost 10 bases and the V segment lost 3 bases, leaving 21 bases of the junction unmatched. In DNA, the CDR3 is TGTGCCAGCAGTTTTCTTGTGAGGCGGGGGTTGGGAACCCAAGAGCAGTTCTTC. Translating it yields CASSFLVRRGLGTQEQFF.

This chain joins TRBV5-5 and TRBJ2-7; D possibly corresponds to TRBD1 (5 bases). Trimming took 8 bases from V and 2 from J, leaving 20 bases between them. CDR1 is SGHKS and CDR2 is YYEKEE in the germline V gene (reference sequence). The CDR3 covers 15 residues. The CDR3 loop is CASLKQAPDPYEQYF. Written as DNA, the CDR3 is TGTGCCAGTCTAAAACAGGCCCCAGACCCCTACGAGCAGTACTTC.